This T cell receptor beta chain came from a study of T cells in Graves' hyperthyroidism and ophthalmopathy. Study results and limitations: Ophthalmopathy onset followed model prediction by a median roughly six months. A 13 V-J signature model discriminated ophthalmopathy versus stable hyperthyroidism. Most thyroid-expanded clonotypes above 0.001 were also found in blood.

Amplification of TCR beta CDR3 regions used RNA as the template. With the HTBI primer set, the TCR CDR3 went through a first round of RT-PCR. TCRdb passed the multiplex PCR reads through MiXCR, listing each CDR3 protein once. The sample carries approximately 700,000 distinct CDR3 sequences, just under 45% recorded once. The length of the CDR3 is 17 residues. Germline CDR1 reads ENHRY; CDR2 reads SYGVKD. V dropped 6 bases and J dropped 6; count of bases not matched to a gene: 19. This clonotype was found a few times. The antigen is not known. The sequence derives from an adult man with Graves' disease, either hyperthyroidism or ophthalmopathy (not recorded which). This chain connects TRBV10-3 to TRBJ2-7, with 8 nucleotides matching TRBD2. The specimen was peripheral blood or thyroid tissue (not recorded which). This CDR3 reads CAISGTRISGSSGEQYF. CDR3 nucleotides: TGTGCCATCAGCGGGACTAGAATCAGCGGGAGTTCAGGCGAGCAGTACTTC.